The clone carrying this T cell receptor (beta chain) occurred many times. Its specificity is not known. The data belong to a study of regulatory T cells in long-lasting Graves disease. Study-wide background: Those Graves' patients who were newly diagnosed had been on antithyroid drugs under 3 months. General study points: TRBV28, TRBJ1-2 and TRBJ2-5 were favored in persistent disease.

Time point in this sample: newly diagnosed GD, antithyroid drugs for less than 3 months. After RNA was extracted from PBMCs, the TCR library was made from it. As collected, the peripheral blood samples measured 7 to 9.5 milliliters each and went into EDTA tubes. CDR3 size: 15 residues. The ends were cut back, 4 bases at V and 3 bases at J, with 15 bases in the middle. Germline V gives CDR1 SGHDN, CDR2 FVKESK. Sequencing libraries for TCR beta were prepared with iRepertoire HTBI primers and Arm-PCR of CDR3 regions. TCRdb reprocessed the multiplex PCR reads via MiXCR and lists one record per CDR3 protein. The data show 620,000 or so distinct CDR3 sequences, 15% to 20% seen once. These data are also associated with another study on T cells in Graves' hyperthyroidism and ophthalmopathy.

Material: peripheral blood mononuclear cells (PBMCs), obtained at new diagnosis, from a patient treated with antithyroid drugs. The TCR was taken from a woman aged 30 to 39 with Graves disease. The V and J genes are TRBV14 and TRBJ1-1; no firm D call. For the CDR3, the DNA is TGTGCCAGCAGCCCCTTCGGGCGCGGAGACACTGAAGCTTTCTTT. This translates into CASSPFGRGDTEAFF. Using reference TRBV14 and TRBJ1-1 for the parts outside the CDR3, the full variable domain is EAGVTQFPSHSVIEKGQTVTLRCDPISGHDNLYWYRRVMGKEIKFLLHFVKESKQDESGMPNNRFLAERTGGTYSTLKVQPAELEDSGVYFCASSPFGRGDTEAFFGQGTRLTVV.